This record looks at one TCR beta chain sequence and its context. Per the original data handling: ImmunoSEQ sequences covered only the junction and lacked quality scores; filtering therefore differed. Using immunoSEQ multiplex PCR, the repertoire was profiled, and TCRdb retains in-frame clones only, with some absent. Clone size and V and J calls were adopted from that table, with D and trimming inferred from the DNA. The table shows about 680,000 clones, with less than 80% occurring only once. This sample is drawn from a study of shared clonotypes between healthy human individuals. V lost 4 bases, J lost 8 bases, and 22 bases lay in between. This CDR3 region has 16 residues. Germline-derived CDR1 and CDR2 are SGDLS and YYNGEE.

The clonotype was recovered from a woman in her twenties or thirties in good health. Sequencing was performed on memory CD4+ T cells sorted from blood. Subset: CD45RA-negative fraction. The chain combines TRBV9 with TRBJ2-1; maybe TRBD1 (7 bases). CDR3 loop: CASSPKLEGAADEQFF. The CDR3 nucleotides read TGTGCCAGCAGCCCGAAGTTGGAGGGGGCTGCTGATGAGCAGTTCTTC.